This T cell receptor (beta chain) was recovered during a study of blood T cell repertoires in COVID-19. In the original workflow: Nucleated cell counts were estimated from reference gene primer amplification. The protocol was immunoSEQ multiplex PCR, while the TCRdb copy is restricted to in-frame clones and leaves out a portion. Clone size and the V and J calls come from that table; the DNA yielded D and trimming. Of 250,000 to 350,000 clones listed, around 87% are singletons. The CDR3 covers 14 residues. CDR1 and CDR2 (germline): KGHSH, LQKENI. Trimming left V 3 bases short and J 0 bases short, with 5 bases between. Participant ages covered about 18 to 100 years across some 25 US areas. Donors in Cohort 3 who had recovered were those with two negative PCRs, healthcare professional clearance, or resolution of their symptoms. A remark on this clone: In the same sample, other DNA sequences code for this CDR3.

The TCR sequence derives from a woman aged 25 to 45 who had recovered from COVID-19. Sequenced sample: PBMCs or T cells enriched from blood (not recorded which). V gene TRBV18 combines with J gene TRBJ1-4, with D hard to call. The CDR3 nucleotides read TGTGCCAGCTCACCGTCCGCAACTAATGAAAAACTGTTTTTT. As protein: CASSPSATNEKLFF.